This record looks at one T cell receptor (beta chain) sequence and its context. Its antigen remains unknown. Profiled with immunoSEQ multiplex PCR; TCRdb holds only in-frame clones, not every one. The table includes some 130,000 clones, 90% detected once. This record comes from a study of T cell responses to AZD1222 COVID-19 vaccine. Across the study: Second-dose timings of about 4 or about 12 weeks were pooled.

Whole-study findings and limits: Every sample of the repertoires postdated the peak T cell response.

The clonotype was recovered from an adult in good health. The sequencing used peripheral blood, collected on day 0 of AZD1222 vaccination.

Written as DNA, the CDR3 is TGCGCCAGCAGCACACAATCTAGCGGGCAAGAGACCCAGTACTTC. Translating gives CASSTQSSGQETQYF. V usage is TRBV5-1 and J usage is TRBJ2-5; TRBD2 agrees at 8 bases. This CDR3 is built from 15 residues. Germline-derived CDR1 and CDR2 are SGHRS and YFSETQ. Trimming removed 4 bases from V and 2 bases from J; junction bases left unmatched: 7.